These T cell receptor beta chains were read from a single sample in a study of post-analysis software for immune sequencing data. Using its own MiXCR run on the PCR reads, TCRdb lists one record per CDR3 protein. The table has 650,000 to 900,000 distinct CDR3 sequences, around 42% seen once. The sequenced sample consisted of blood. These receptors came from a girl aged 5 to 17 with multiple sclerosis. Both conserved end residues are part of each CDR3. A D gene is named only where the DNA matches it firmly. For some rows the clone size is stated as once, few or many, or as a class when expanded; others skip it.

d_call: TRBD2; v_call: TRBV5-1; j_call: TRBJ2-1; clone_size: .; cdr3_aa: CASSAGGAGAYNEQFF; cdr3_nt: TGCGCCAGCAGCGCTGGGGGAGCGGGAGCCTACAATGAGCAGTTCTTC
d_call: .; v_call: TRBV12-3/TRBV12-4; j_call: TRBJ2-3; clone_size: .; cdr3_aa: CASRRVLGGVDAQYF; cdr3_nt: TGTGCCAGCAGACGCGTACTAGGGGGTGTTGATGCGCAGTATTTT
d_call: .; v_call: TRBV20-1; j_call: TRBJ2-1; clone_size: .; cdr3_aa: CSAPTAQVLVNEQFF; cdr3_nt: TGCAGTGCCCCCACCGCTCAAGTTCTGGTCAATGAGCAGTTCTTC
d_call: .; v_call: TRBV12-3/TRBV12-4; j_call: TRBJ2-1; clone_size: .; cdr3_aa: CASSLIEPYNEQFF; cdr3_nt: TGTGCCAGCAGTTTAATAGAACCCTACAATGAGCAGTTCTTC
d_call: .; v_call: TRBV21-1; j_call: TRBJ2-7; clone_size: .; cdr3_aa: CASRETNFDELDSGAAYEQYF; cdr3_nt: TGTGCCAGCAGGGAAACGAATTTCGATGAGCTAGACAGCGGGGCAGCCTACGAGCAGTACTTC
d_call: TRBD2; v_call: TRBV5-4; j_call: TRBJ2-3; clone_size: .; cdr3_aa: CASSLAIKAGETDTQYF; cdr3_nt: TGTGCCAGCAGCTTGGCCATAAAAGCGGGGGAGACAGATACGCAGTATTTT
d_call: TRBD2; v_call: TRBV19; j_call: TRBJ2-7; clone_size: few; cdr3_aa: CASSIPPGTSGGWANEQYF; cdr3_nt: TGTGCCAGTAGTATACCGCCCGGGACTAGCGGAGGATGGGCCAACGAGCAGTACTTC
d_call: TRBD2; v_call: TRBV3-1; j_call: TRBJ2-7; clone_size: .; cdr3_aa: CASSLSGRDTYEQYF; cdr3_nt: TGTGCCAGCAGCCTTAGCGGGAGGGATACCTACGAGCAGTACTTC
d_call: .; v_call: TRBV29-1; j_call: TRBJ1-2; clone_size: few; cdr3_aa: CSVEAGIGYTF; cdr3_nt: TGCAGCGTTGAGGCAGGGATTGGCTACACCTTC
d_call: .; v_call: TRBV5-1; j_call: TRBJ2-5; clone_size: few; cdr3_aa: CASSIATGTQETQYF; cdr3_nt: TGCGCCAGCAGCATAGCAACCGGGACTCAAGAGACCCAGTACTTC